This T cell receptor beta chain appears in the sequencing data of a study of blood T cell repertoires in COVID-19. About the study: The samples span acute and convalescent COVID-19 from the United States, Italy and Spain. PBMCs, B-cell-depleted T cells, or T cells provided the cDNA or gDNA that made up the material.

This clone showed up just once. In the source study's methods: It was from reference gene primer amplification that nucleated cell counts were estimated. Profiling relied on immunoSEQ multiplex PCR, and the TCRdb table lists in-frame clones only, not all of them. The V and J calls and clone size come from that table; D and trimming were worked out from the DNA. The sample shows 95,000 or so clones, around 80% of them seen only once. Germline V gene sequence: CDR1 MDHEN, CDR2 SYDVKM. CDR3 length: 13 amino acids. Trimming at V came to 7 bases and at J to 14 bases, leaving 14 bases not matched to a gene.

The genes are TRBV28 and TRBJ2-3; 8 bases are a match to TRBD2. The clonotype was recovered from a human donor in a cohort sampled during active COVID-19. The sample taken for sequencing was peripheral blood. CDR3 protein: CASTPGTGTRWYF. CDR3 coding DNA: TGTGCCAGCACCCCCGGTACCGGGACTAGATGGTATTTT.